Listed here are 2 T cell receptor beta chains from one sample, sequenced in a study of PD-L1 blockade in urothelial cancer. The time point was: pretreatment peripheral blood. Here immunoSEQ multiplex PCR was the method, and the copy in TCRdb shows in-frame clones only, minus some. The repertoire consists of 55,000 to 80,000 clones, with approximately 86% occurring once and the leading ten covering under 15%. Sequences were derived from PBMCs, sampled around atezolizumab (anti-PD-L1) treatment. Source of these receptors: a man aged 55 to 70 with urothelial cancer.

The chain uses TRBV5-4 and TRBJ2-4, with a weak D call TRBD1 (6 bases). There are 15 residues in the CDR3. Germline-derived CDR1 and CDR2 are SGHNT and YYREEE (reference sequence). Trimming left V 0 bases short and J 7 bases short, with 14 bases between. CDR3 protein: CASSLGTDLGNIQYF. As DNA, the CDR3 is TGTGCCAGCAGCTTGGGGACAGACCTTGGGAACATTCAGTACTTC.

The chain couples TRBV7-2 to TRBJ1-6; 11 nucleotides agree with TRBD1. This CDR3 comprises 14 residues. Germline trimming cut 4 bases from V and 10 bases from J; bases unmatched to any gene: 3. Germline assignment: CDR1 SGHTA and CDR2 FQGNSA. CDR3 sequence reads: CASSWGTGGSPLHF. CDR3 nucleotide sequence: TGTGCCAGCAGCTGGGGGACAGGGGGGTCACCCCTCCACTTT.